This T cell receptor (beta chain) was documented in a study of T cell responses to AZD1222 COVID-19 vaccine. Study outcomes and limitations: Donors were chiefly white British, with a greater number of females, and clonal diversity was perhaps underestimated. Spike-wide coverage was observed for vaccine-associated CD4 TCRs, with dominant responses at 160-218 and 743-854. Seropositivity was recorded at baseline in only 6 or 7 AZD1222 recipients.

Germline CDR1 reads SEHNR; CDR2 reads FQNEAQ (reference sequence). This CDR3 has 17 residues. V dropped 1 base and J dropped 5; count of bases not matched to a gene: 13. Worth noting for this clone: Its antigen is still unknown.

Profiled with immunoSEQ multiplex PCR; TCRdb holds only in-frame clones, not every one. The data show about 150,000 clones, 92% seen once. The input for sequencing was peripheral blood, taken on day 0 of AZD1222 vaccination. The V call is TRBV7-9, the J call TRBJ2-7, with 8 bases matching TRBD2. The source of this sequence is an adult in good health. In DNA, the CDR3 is TGTGCCAGCAGCTTAGGGGGCTTAAGCGGGAGACCCAACGAGCAGTACTTC. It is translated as CASSLGGLSGRPNEQYF. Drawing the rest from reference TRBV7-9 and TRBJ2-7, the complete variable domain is DTGVSQNPRHKITKRGQNVTFRCDPISEHNRLYWYRQTLGQGPEFLTYFQNEAQLEKSRLLSDRFSAERPKGSFSTLEIQRTEQGDSAMYLCASSLGGLSGRPNEQYFGPGTRLTVT.